These 29 T cell receptor beta chains were all obtained from the same sample, sequenced in a study of beta chain features in type 1 diabetes. Study-wide results and caveats: Type 1 diabetes patients had moderately but significantly shorter TCRB CDR3s in all four CD4+ subsets.

Expressed TCRB transcripts got sequenced, as all isolated RNA was reverse transcribed. The data were produced by immunoSEQ multiplex PCR, yet TCRdb's version contains in-frame clones alone and is incomplete. This table holds some 160,000 clones, just over 8% found once. Antigens of these TCRs are unknown. The sample was central memory CD4+ T cells from blood. Receptors originate from a woman aged 18 to 35 with type 1 diabetes.

V is TRBV18 and J is TRBJ1-1; 10 positions agree with TRBD1. The germline gives CDR1 KGHSH, CDR2 LQKENI. The J segment lost 4 bases and the V segment lost 5 bases, leaving 13 bases of the junction unmatched. This CDR3 region has 17 residues. This chain's CDR3 is CASSAIKTGGKSTEAFF. CDR3 DNA: TGTGCCAGCTCAGCGATTAAGACAGGGGGCAAGAGCACTGAAGCTTTCTTT.

This clone was detected a few times. The CDR3 is CASTFTEGSGYGYTF. The CDR3 bases are TGTGCCAGCACATTCACGGAAGGGAGTGGATATGGCTACACCTTC. The rearrangement links TRBV6-1 to TRBJ1-2; D remains unclear. Trimming cost V 7 bases and J 5 bases, with 20 bases left between them. Germline lookup yields CDR1 MNHNS and CDR2 SASEGT. The CDR3 runs to 15 residues.

This clone was detected only a few times. The chain couples TRBV7-7 to TRBJ2-2; maybe TRBD1 (6 bases). The CDR3 spans 16 residues. CDR1 is SSHAT, CDR2 FNYEAQ, per germline (reference sequence). The V end lost 5 bases, the J end lost 1 base, and 14 bases lay between the germline ends. The CDR3 reads CASSPRGQGNTGELFF. Written as DNA, the CDR3 is TGTGCCAGCAGCCCCAGGGGCCAGGGGAACACCGGGGAGCTGTTTTTT.

The DNA of the CDR3 is TGCAGCGTTGTTGGCAATAGCAATCAGCCCCAGCATTTT. Translated, it gives CSVVGNSNQPQHF. The chain combines TRBV29-1 with TRBJ1-5; D is uncertain. The germline gives CDR1 SQVTM, CDR2 ANQGSEA. The ends were cut back, 4 bases at V and 0 bases at J, with 7 bases in the middle. This CDR3 spans 13 amino acids.

Only a few counts were recorded for this clone. This chain uses TRBV7-9 with TRBJ2-3; 12 bases match TRBD2. The CDR3 consists of 16 residues. V was clipped by 4 bases and J by 6 bases; unmatched bases: 8. CDR1 is SEHNR, CDR2 FQNEAQ, per germline (reference sequence). In DNA form, the CDR3 reads TGTGCCAGCAGCTCCGGACTAGCGGGGCCTGTTGATACGCAGTATTTT. Protein sequence: CASSSGLAGPVDTQYF.

This clone was recorded a few times. The chain couples TRBV7-2 to TRBJ2-1; 12 bases match TRBD1. CDR1 is SGHTA, CDR2 FQGNSA, per germline. The trim removed 9 bases at V and 10 bases at J, leaving 10 bases unmatched. The CDR3 has 14 amino acids. CDR3 nucleotides: TGTGCCAGTATACCGGGACAGGGGGCTTGGGAGCAGTTCTTC. Its translation: CASIPGQGAWEQFF.

The chain is built from TRBV30 and TRBJ2-5, with 7 bases that match TRBD2. Germline CDR1 GTSNPN, CDR2 SVGIG (reference sequence). The CDR3 extends over 11 amino acids. Trimming removed 7 bases from V and 5 bases from J; junction bases left unmatched: 4. CDR3 amino acids: CASAGDETQYF. CDR3 coding DNA: TGTGCCTCGGCGGGGGACGAGACCCAGTACTTC.

This clone was seen only a few times. The chain joins TRBV19 to TRBJ2-6; the D gene is possibly TRBD2 (5 bases). The CDR3 runs 17 residues. Trimming removed 5 bases at V and 0 bases at J, with 14 bases between. From germline, CDR1 is LNHDA and CDR2 SQIVND (reference sequence). The CDR3 loop is CASSLKGLTSGANVLTF. The CDR3 coding sequence is TGTGCCAGTAGTCTAAAAGGACTCACCTCTGGGGCCAACGTCCTGACTTTC.

Concerning this clone itself: At one of its ends the junction is not consistent with the germline gene, which may arise from a read error. V gene TRBV11-2 combines with J gene TRBJ1-3, with D perhaps TRBD1 (5 bases). The CDR3 loop spans 14 amino acids. Per the germline V gene, CDR1 is SGHAT and CDR2 is FQNNGV. CDR3 residues: CASSIDRTGNTIYF. CDR3 nucleotides: TGTGCCAGCAGCATAGACAGAACTGGAAACACCATATATTTT.

This clone was counted a few times. The chain recombines TRBV28 with TRBJ2-7; tentative D call: TRBD1 (8 bases). Germline CDR1 MDHEN, CDR2 SYDVKM. Trimming took off 6 bases at V and 3 bases at J, with 21 bases between the two ends. The CDR3 loop spans 16 amino acids. CDR3 nucleotides: TGTGCCAGCAGGTCCACCGGACAGGGAGGGGGCTACGAGCAGTACTTC. This codes for CASRSTGQGGGYEQYF.

This clone has just a few counts. The V gene is TRBV2, the J gene TRBJ2-3; no definite D call. CDR1 and CDR2 from the germline V gene are SNHLY and FYNNEI. The CDR3 spans 13 residues. The V end was cut by 4 bases, the J end by 3 bases, with 8 bases between. The CDR3 protein is CASSGSQTDTQYF. CDR3 sequence (DNA): TGTGCCAGCAGTGGTTCCCAGACAGATACGCAGTATTTT.

The rearrangement links TRBV28 to TRBJ1-5; D is possibly TRBD1 (6 bases). The germline V gene has CDR1 MDHEN and CDR2 SYDVKM. Between the trimmed V and J ends, which lost 5 bases and 6 bases, there was a span of 20 bases. The CDR3 extends over 16 amino acids. CDR3: CASSPHTGYIGQPQHF. As DNA, the CDR3 is TGTGCCAGCAGTCCCCATACAGGGTACATCGGTCAGCCCCAGCATTTT.

The rearrangement uses TRBV7-2 and TRBJ2-3, with 13 bases that match TRBD2. The V gene's germline CDR1 is SGHTA and CDR2 FQGNSA. CDR3 length equals 19 residues. V trimming: 5 bases; J trimming: 5 bases; junction bases outside the gene matches: 16. As DNA, the CDR3 is TGTGCCAGCAGCGCGACTAGCGGGGGGACCAAAATACTCGGAGATACGCAGTATTTT. It is translated as CASSATSGGTKILGDTQYF.

The chain carries TRBV6-6 and TRBJ2-2, with D unclear. The CDR3 length is 12 residues. Trimming removed 2 bases at V and 7 bases at J, with 5 bases between. Germline V gene data show CDR1 as MNHNY and CDR2 as SVGAGI (reference sequence). In DNA form, the CDR3 reads TGTGCCAGCAGTTACACGGGCGGGGAGCTGTTTTTT. Translated, it gives CASSYTGGELFF.

This clone turned up a few times. The V gene is TRBV5-1, the J gene TRBJ2-2; 7 bases are a match to TRBD2. The V gene's germline CDR1 is SGHRS and CDR2 YFSETQ. The CDR3 runs 16 residues. Trimming took 2 bases from V and 6 from J; bases not matched to a gene: 10. CDR3 nucleotide sequence: TGCGCCAGCAGCTTCGACGTCACTGGACTAGCCGGGGAGCTGTTTTTT. It specifies CASSFDVTGLAGELFF.

This chain links TRBV6-5 with TRBJ2-3; 8 bases are shared with TRBD2. The germline CDR1 and CDR2 sequences are MNHEY and SVGAGI. The CDR3 sequence is 14 residues long. The V gene end was trimmed by 6 bases and the J gene end by 2 bases; junction bases not matched to a gene: 4. For the CDR3, the DNA is TGTGCCAGCAGGGTAGCGGGGTCCACAGATACGCAGTATTTT. Translation: CASRVAGSTDTQYF.

This clone showed up just a few times. The chain recombines TRBV13 with TRBJ1-2, with D hard to call. V was clipped by 0 bases and J by 4 bases, with 9 bases between them. Germline V CDR1 and CDR2: PRHDT, FYEKMQ (reference sequence). The CDR3 totals 14 residues. The CDR3 DNA follows: TGTGCCAGCAGCTTAGGGTCAGAACCCTATGGCTACACCTTC. It yields the protein CASSLGSEPYGYTF.

V and J are TRBV27 and TRBJ2-2; tentative D call: TRBD1 (5 bases). V lost 3 bases and J 5 bases, leaving 13 bases between the germline ends. Germline V gene data show CDR1 as MNHEY and CDR2 as SMNVEV (reference sequence). The CDR3 totals 15 residues. The CDR3 loop is CASSLTVTRTGELFF. The CDR3 nucleotides are TGTGCCAGCAGTTTGACAGTGACGCGGACCGGGGAGCTGTTTTTT.

This clone was observed a few times. The chain employs TRBV18 and TRBJ1-1; 8 bases match TRBD1. Germline trimming cut 8 bases from V and 1 base from J; bases unmatched to any gene: 6. Germline lookup yields CDR1 KGHSH and CDR2 LQKENI. CDR3 length: 14 residues. This CDR3 reads CASLIGTGNTEAFF. The CDR3 nucleotides read TGTGCCAGCCTTATCGGGACAGGGAACACTGAAGCTTTCTTT.

The chain combines TRBV10-3 with TRBJ2-7; D not certain. The CDR3 has 12 residues. Trimming stripped 3 bases from V and 6 bases from J, with 9 bases between. Per germline, CDR1 ENHRY and CDR2 SYGVKD. CDR3 in amino acids: CAISDSYSEQYF. CDR3 sequence (DNA): TGTGCCATCAGTGACTCATACTCCGAGCAGTACTTC.

V is TRBV18 and J is TRBJ2-3, with 7 bases aligning to TRBD1. The V gene's germline CDR1 is KGHSH and CDR2 LQKENI. The CDR3 runs to 15 residues. V gave up 0 bases and J gave up 4 bases; unmatched junction bases: 4. CDR3: CASSPPGTVPDTQYF. In nucleotides, the CDR3 is TGTGCCAGCTCACCACCCGGGACAGTGCCAGATACGCAGTATTTT.

To note about this clone: It may be a read error: a sequence one base away is much more abundant. The V gene is TRBV7-9, the J gene TRBJ2-3; D possibly corresponds to TRBD2 (6 bases). Trimming left V 4 bases short and J 2 bases short, with 7 bases between. The CDR3 loop spans 13 amino acids. Germline values: CDR1 SEHNR, CDR2 FQNEAQ (reference sequence). The chain's CDR3 is CASSWDFTDTQYF. The CDR3 region has the DNA TGTGCCAGCAGCTGGGACTTCACAGATACGCAGTATTTT.

This clone was seen a handful of times. The chain recombines TRBV7-8 with TRBJ2-7; D remains ambiguous. Trimming took 3 bases from V and 4 from J, leaving 10 bases between them. This CDR3 is 13 amino acids long. Looked up from germline, CDR1 is SGHVS and CDR2 is FQNEAQ. The CDR3 DNA reads as TGTGCCAGCAGCTTGCCGCTAGGTTACGAGCAGTACTTC. This translates into CASSLPLGYEQYF.

This clone occurred a few times. CDR3 in DNA: TGCGCCAGCAGCCCAGGACAGGGCGGTCAGCCCCAGCATTTT. The encoded protein is CASSPGQGGQPQHF. This sequence joins TRBV4-1 and TRBJ1-5; TRBD1 agrees at 8 bases. There are 14 residues in the CDR3. Germline CDR1 MGHRA, CDR2 YSYEKL. Trimming took 4 bases from V and 6 from J; bases not matched to a gene: 5.

This clone was observed a handful of times. This rearrangement joins TRBV14 to TRBJ2-4, with TRBD1 as a possible D gene (6 bases). The ends were cut back, 0 bases at V and 14 bases at J, with 14 bases in the middle. The CDR3 is 13 residues long. CDR1 and CDR2 from the germline V gene are SGHDN and FVKESK. The CDR3 region has the DNA TGTGCCAGCAGCCAAGAGAGGGGAACAGGGAAGTACTTC. It is translated as CASSQERGTGKYF.

The chain couples TRBV28 to TRBJ2-5; D perhaps matches TRBD2 (6 bases). CDR3 length equals 13 residues. V was pared by 7 bases and J by 7 bases, with 16 bases between. CDR1 and CDR2 from the germline V gene are MDHEN and SYDVKM. The CDR3 bases are TGTGCCAGCAAAGGAGGGTGGGCAGGGACCCAGTACTTC. Translated, it gives CASKGGWAGTQYF.

This clone was found a few times. The chain employs TRBV25-1 and TRBJ2-7, with a tentative D call TRBD1 (6 bases). The CDR3 runs to 15 residues. Germline V CDR1 and CDR2: MGHDK, SYGVNS. V was trimmed by 2 bases and J by 6 bases, leaving 17 bases between them. The CDR3 nucleotides read TGTGCCAGCAGTGAAGTCGGGACAAGGGGCCTCGAGCAGTACTTC. This translates into CASSEVGTRGLEQYF.

This clone was seen only a few times. Other DNA sequences in the same sample also yield this CDR3. The genes are TRBV14 and TRBJ2-7; the D gene is possibly TRBD2 (5 bases). Trimming removed 1 base at V and 6 bases at J, with 7 bases between. CDR1 and CDR2 from the germline V gene are SGHDN and FVKESK. This CDR3 is 12 amino acids long. Here the CDR3 DNA reads TGTGCCAGCAGCCAAGTCCGGGGCGAGCAGTACTTC. Residues: CASSQVRGEQYF.

This clone was seen repeatedly, ten times or more. The rearrangement joins TRBV7-9 to TRBJ2-5, with D tentatively TRBD1 (5 bases). The CDR3 totals 13 residues. Germline V CDR1 and CDR2: SEHNR, FQNEAQ (reference sequence). With 2 bases removed from V and 7 bases from J, the gap between germline ends came to 11 bases. CDR3 loop: CASSLSRAGTQYF. CDR3 in DNA: TGTGCCAGCAGCTTATCCAGGGCCGGGACCCAGTACTTC. The full variable domain, rest sourced from reference TRBV7-9 and TRBJ2-5, is DTGVSQNPRHKITKRGQNVTFRCDPISEHNRLYWYRQTLGQGPEFLTYFQNEAQLEKSRLLSDRFSAERPKGSFSTLEIQRTEQGDSAMYLCASSLSRAGTQYFGPGTRLLVL.